This record concerns one T cell receptor (beta chain) sequence. The CDR3 has 15 residues. Germline V CDR1 and CDR2: SGDLS, YYNGEE. The ends were cut back, 0 bases at V and 0 bases at J, with 7 bases in the middle. TCRdb re-analysed the 5' RACE reads in MiXCR, keeping a single row per CDR3 protein. Found here are 200,000 to 250,000 distinct CDR3 sequences, about 14% of them singletons; the top ten hold 8.8%. This sample stems from a study of identical twins. Sample: memory (CD45RO+) T cells sorted from blood. The receptor was isolated from a woman aged 18-29 years in good health. The rearrangement uses TRBV9 and TRBJ2-1; unclear D gene. The CDR3 bases are TGTGCCAGCAGCGTAGCCACTAACTCCTACAATGAGCAGTTCTTC. Protein product: CASSVATNSYNEQFF.